Below are 29 T cell receptor beta chains sequenced from a single sample in a study of neurological immune-mediated disorders. TCRdb analysed the 5' RACE reads with MiXCR anew, one entry per CDR3 protein. Among about 69,000 distinct CDR3 sequences listed, 3.5% to 5% were seen once. The source material was PBMCs. All receptors derive from a man under 40 with multiple sclerosis.

This clonotype was counted ten times or more. The chain combines TRBV2 with TRBJ1-2, with 7 positions matching TRBD1. The CDR3 consists of 15 residues. Germline CDR1 SNHLY, CDR2 FYNNEI. V gave up 4 bases and J gave up 3 bases; unmatched junction bases: 8. In DNA form, the CDR3 reads TGTGCCAGCAGTGTGGATCAGGGGGGATACTATGGCTACACCTTC. Encoded protein: CASSVDQGGYYGYTF.

This clonotype has at least ten counts. This rearrangement joins TRBV9 to TRBJ2-1; TRBD2 agrees at 7 bases. J was trimmed by 2 bases and V by 3 bases; bases with no gene match: 5. This CDR3 spans 15 amino acids. Germline V gene lookup returns CDR1 SGDLS and CDR2 YYNGEE. CDR3: CASSARGEAYNEQFF. CDR3 nucleotides: TGTGCCAGCAGCGCCCGGGGGGAAGCCTACAATGAGCAGTTCTTC.

This clonotype was seen many times. The chain has TRBV29-1 and TRBJ1-1; D unclear. The V end lost 5 bases, the J end lost 5 bases, and 9 bases lay between the germline ends. The CDR3 runs to 11 residues. CDR1 is SQVTM and CDR2 is ANQGSEA in the germline V gene. CDR3 sequence reads: CSVIRVTEAFF. CDR3 sequence (DNA): TGCAGCGTTATTAGGGTAACTGAAGCTTTCTTT.

Ten or more counts support this clonotype. This chain links TRBV3-1 with TRBJ2-3; 7 nucleotides align to TRBD2. The germline gives CDR1 LGHDT, CDR2 YNNKEL (reference sequence). The CDR3 runs 15 residues. V lost 2 bases, J lost 1 base, and 3 bases stayed unmatched. The CDR3 protein is CASSQSGAGTDTQYF. DNA of the CDR3: TGTGCCAGCAGCCAAAGCGGGGCCGGCACAGATACGCAGTATTTT.

This clonotype was seen repeatedly, ten times or more. This rearrangement joins TRBV5-6 to TRBJ2-3; D not resolved. From germline, CDR1 is SGHDT and CDR2 YYEEEE. Deletions cut 0 bases from V and 0 bases from J, with 2 bases between. This CDR3 is built from 13 residues. CDR3 bases: TGTGCCAGCAGCTTGGCCAGCACAGATACGCAGTATTTT. Its translation: CASSLASTDTQYF.

This clonotype showed up many times. The chain employs TRBV27 and TRBJ2-7; unclear D gene. The germline V gene has CDR1 MNHEY and CDR2 SMNVEV (reference sequence). The CDR3 covers 14 residues. V was pared by 4 bases and J by 5 bases, with 15 bases between. The CDR3 loop is CASSSTPGPHEQYF. The CDR3 DNA sequence: TGTGCCAGCAGTTCGACCCCAGGTCCCCACGAGCAGTACTTC.

The sample holds many counts of this clonotype. The V gene is TRBV5-1, the J gene TRBJ1-1, with D uncertain. Germline V gives CDR1 SGHRS, CDR2 YFSETQ. The CDR3 contains 13 residues. V lost 6 bases, J lost 0 bases, and 9 bases lay in between. Here the CDR3 DNA reads TGCGCCAGCAAGGAGGGCGTGAACACTGAAGCTTTCTTT. It specifies CASKEGVNTEAFF.

This clonotype was seen many times. The chain carries TRBV6-5 and TRBJ2-1; 9 positions match TRBD1. This CDR3 spans 15 amino acids. Germline assignment: CDR1 MNHEY and CDR2 SVGAGI. The junction had 3 bases not matched to a gene; V was cut back by 0 bases and J by 6 bases. Here the CDR3 reads CASSYSGDRVNEQFF. The CDR3 DNA follows: TGTGCCAGCAGTTACTCCGGGGACAGGGTCAATGAGCAGTTCTTC.

This clonotype was found many times. The chain combines TRBV15 with TRBJ2-6; no firm D call. Per germline, CDR1 LNHNV and CDR2 YYDKDF (reference sequence). This CDR3 contains 16 residues. The V gene lost 0 bases and the J gene lost 1 base, with 7 bases spanning the gap. CDR3 coding DNA: TGTGCCACCAGCAGAGATTGGGGTTCTGGGGCCAACGTCCTGACTTTC. It specifies CATSRDWGSGANVLTF. Combining the CDR3 with reference TRBV15 and TRBJ2-6 gives the whole variable domain DAMVIQNPRYQVTQFGKPVTLSCSQTLNHNVMYWYQQKSSQAPKLLFHYYDKDFNNEADTPDNFQSRRPNTSFCFLDIRSPGLGDTAMYLCATSRDWGSGANVLTFGAGSRLTVL.

This clonotype was seen at least ten times. This chain links TRBV4-3 with TRBJ2-3; a weak D match, TRBD2 (6 bases). The V and J ends lost 0 bases and 4 bases respectively, with 14 bases between them. In germline, CDR1 is LGHNA, CDR2 YSLEER. CDR3 length: 16 residues. CDR3 sequence: CASSQDYPGEADTQYF. CDR3 DNA: TGCGCCAGCAGCCAAGACTACCCCGGGGAGGCAGATACGCAGTATTTT.

This clonotype was seen many times. The V gene is TRBV20-1, the J gene TRBJ2-7; 12 nucleotides align to TRBD1. This CDR3 contains 13 residues. Per germline, CDR1 DFQATT and CDR2 SNEGSKA (reference sequence). Unmatched junction bases numbered 2, after V lost 6 bases and J lost 2 bases. The CDR3: CSAGTGGPYEQYF. The CDR3 DNA reads TGCAGTGCCGGGACAGGGGGCCCCTACGAGCAGTACTTC.

This clonotype was seen repeatedly, ten times or more. The chain joins TRBV3-1 to TRBJ1-5, with D maybe TRBD1 (5 bases). Germline CDR1 and CDR2: LGHDT and YNNKEL (reference sequence). Trimming took off 2 bases at V and 1 base at J, with 6 bases between the two ends. The CDR3 extends over 14 amino acids. CDR3 bases: TGTGCCAGCAGCCAAAGGGACAGCAATCAGCCCCAGCATTTT. Translation gives CASSQRDSNQPQHF.

This clonotype was detected many times. The J gene is TRBJ2-3, the V gene TRBV29-1; the D gene could be TRBD1 or TRBD2 (5 bases each). Trimming removed 5 bases at V and 5 bases at J, with 14 bases between. The CDR3 runs to 13 residues. Germline V CDR1 and CDR2: SQVTM, ANQGSEA. In nucleotides, the CDR3 is TGCAGCGTTTTCCGAGGGGCCCAAGATACGCAGTATTTT. It yields the protein CSVFRGAQDTQYF.

This clonotype was picked up many times. This sequence joins TRBV5-6 and TRBJ2-3; a weak D match, TRBD1 (5 bases). This CDR3 has 13 residues. CDR1 SGHDT and CDR2 YYEEEE come from the germline V gene. V lost 0 bases and J lost 5, with 7 bases in between. Written as DNA, the CDR3 is TGTGCCAGCAGCTTGGCTAGGGGAGATACGCAGTATTTT. This sequence encodes CASSLARGDTQYF.

This clonotype was recorded many times. The rearrangement links TRBV20-1 to TRBJ2-1; TRBD2 might be the D (7 bases). CDR1 and CDR2 (germline): DFQATT, SNEGSKA (reference sequence). The V and J ends lost 6 bases and 6 bases respectively, with 12 bases between them. The CDR3 totals 12 residues. The CDR3 DNA sequence: TGCAGTGCCTCGGGGGGCCGCAATGAGCAGTTCTTC. Translation gives CSASGGRNEQFF.

This clonotype has a count of ten or more. V usage is TRBV5-1 and J usage is TRBJ2-5; perhaps D is TRBD1 or TRBD2 (5 bases each). This CDR3 spans 16 amino acids. V lost 4 bases and J lost 4, with 20 bases in between. The germline gives CDR1 SGHRS, CDR2 YFSETQ. The CDR3 protein is CASSPGISGLGETQYF. DNA of the CDR3: TGCGCCAGCAGCCCGGGGATTTCGGGGCTCGGAGAGACCCAGTACTTC.

This clonotype occurred many times. The chain has TRBV4-1 and TRBJ2-7; D is undetermined. Trimming pared 1 base from V and 4 bases from J, leaving 8 bases between. CDR3 length equals 13 residues. Per the germline V gene, CDR1 is MGHRA and CDR2 is YSYEKL. The CDR3 DNA sequence: TGCGCCAGCAGCCAAGGCGGCGTATACGAGCAGTACTTC. Its protein is CASSQGGVYEQYF.

This clonotype came up many times. V and J are TRBV7-3 and TRBJ2-1; tentative D call: TRBD1 (6 bases). The germline V gene encodes CDR1 SGHTA and CDR2 FQGTGA. The CDR3 consists of 15 residues. Trimming took off 5 bases at V and 3 bases at J, with 14 bases between the two ends. CDR3 nucleotide sequence: TGTGCCAGCAGCGACCCATTGGACAGCTACAATGAGCAGTTCTTC. Its translation: CASSDPLDSYNEQFF. Complete variable domain (other parts from reference TRBV7-3 and TRBJ2-1): GAGVSQTPSNKVTEKGKYVELRCDPISGHTALYWYRQSLGQGPEFLIYFQGTGAADDSGLPNDRFFAVRPEGSVSTLKIQRTERGDSAVYLCASSDPLDSYNEQFFGPGTRLTVL.

This clonotype has at least ten counts. The chain employs TRBV4-1 and TRBJ2-1, with D perhaps assigned TRBD1 or TRBD2 (7 bases each). This CDR3 has 16 amino acids. Trimming stripped 3 bases from V and 7 bases from J, with 19 bases between. Germline CDR1 and CDR2: MGHRA and YSYEKL. CDR3 bases: TGCGCCAGCAGCCAGCAGGGGGGGTTAGCGTGGAATGAGCAGTTCTTC. Protein product: CASSQQGGLAWNEQFF.

In this sample, this clonotype turned up many times. The chain combines TRBV20-1 with TRBJ2-1; D unresolved. V was cut by 3 bases and J by 6 bases, with 15 bases left in between. CDR3 length equals 14 residues. Germline V gene lookup returns CDR1 DFQATT and CDR2 SNEGSKA (reference sequence). DNA of the CDR3: TGCAGTGCTAGCCTTAGGAGAAACATCAATGAGCAGTTCTTC. Translated, it gives CSASLRRNINEQFF.

Ten or more counts support this clonotype. V gene TRBV7-9 combines with J gene TRBJ2-7; D is perhaps TRBD1 (6 bases). Trimming stripped 1 base from V and 8 bases from J, with 15 bases between. The germline gives CDR1 SEHNR, CDR2 FQNEAQ (reference sequence). The CDR3 runs to 14 residues. The CDR3, as DNA: TGTGCCAGCAGCTTAGAAGGGGTGCAGGGGAAGCAGTACTTC. This encodes CASSLEGVQGKQYF.

This clonotype was seen ten or more times. The chain couples TRBV10-3 to TRBJ2-7; D is uncertain. The CDR3 has 15 amino acids. The ends were cut back, 6 bases at V and 2 bases at J, with 17 bases in the middle. Looked up from germline, CDR1 is ENHRY and CDR2 is SYGVKD. The CDR3 spells CAIRERQAQTYEQYF. CDR3 nucleotide sequence: TGTGCCATCAGGGAGAGGCAGGCTCAAACCTACGAGCAGTACTTC.

The rearrangement links TRBV5-1 to TRBJ2-5, with D hard to call. V shed 2 bases and J shed 3 bases, with 8 bases lying between them. This CDR3 has 13 residues. CDR1 is SGHRS, CDR2 YFSETQ, per germline. Here the CDR3 DNA reads TGCGCCAGCAGCTTTACAGAGAAAGAGACCCAGTACTTC. Translation gives CASSFTEKETQYF.

This clonotype was seen ten or more times. This chain links TRBV12-3 or TRBV12-4 with TRBJ1-1, with a weak D call TRBD1 (5 bases). V was shortened by 3 bases and J by 11 bases, with 10 bases between the two germline ends. The CDR3 runs 11 residues. In DNA, the CDR3 is TGTGCCAGCAGTTTCGTGGGGGTGGCTTTCTTT. Its protein product is CASSFVGVAFF.

This clonotype was seen many times. The V and J genes are TRBV9 and TRBJ1-6; TRBD1 agrees at 8 bases. Germline CDR1 SGDLS, CDR2 YYNGEE. The CDR3 has 15 residues. Trimming took 3 bases from V and 8 from J; bases not matched to a gene: 7. CDR3 amino acids: CASSEGQAPHSPLHF. The CDR3 coding sequence is TGTGCCAGCAGCGAGGGACAGGCCCCTCATTCACCCCTCCACTTT. Full variable domain (rest looked up from reference TRBV9 and TRBJ1-6): DSGVTQTPKHLITATGQRVTLRCSPRSGDLSVYWYQQSLDQGLQFLIQYYNGEERAKGNILERFSAQQFPDLHSELNLSSLELGDSALYFCASSEGQAPHSPLHFGNGTRLTVT.

This clonotype has ten or more counts. This rearrangement joins TRBV20-1 to TRBJ2-2; D possibly matches TRBD1 or TRBD2 (5 bases each). The V and J ends lost 0 bases and 7 bases respectively, with 12 bases between them. CDR1 is DFQATT, CDR2 SNEGSKA, per germline (reference sequence). This CDR3 contains 14 residues. The chain's CDR3 is CSARDSRGDGELFF. The CDR3 bases are TGCAGTGCTAGAGATTCACGGGGCGACGGGGAGCTGTTTTTT.

There are many counts of this clonotype. This sequence joins TRBV12-3 or TRBV12-4 and TRBJ1-2; D uncertain. The CDR3 is 14 residues long. Trimming pared 3 bases from V and 2 bases from J, leaving 10 bases between. CDR3 in amino acids: CASSFLAGNYGYTF. CDR3 in DNA: TGTGCCAGCAGTTTTCTTGCAGGAAACTATGGCTACACCTTC.

The table lists this clonotype with many counts. The rearrangement joins TRBV20-1 to TRBJ2-7, with a weak D call TRBD1 (5 bases). Germline V CDR1 and CDR2: DFQATT, SNEGSKA (reference sequence). Trimming removed 2 bases at V and 4 bases at J, with 12 bases between. The CDR3 is made up of 13 amino acids. The CDR3 DNA is TGCAGTGCTAGACAGGGTTCCCGATACGAGCAGTACTTC. The encoded protein is CSARQGSRYEQYF.

This clonotype has a count of ten or more. The chain has TRBV29-1 and TRBJ2-5; D possibly corresponds to TRBD2 (5 bases). Germline V gene sequence: CDR1 SQVTM, CDR2 ANQGSEA. Trimming stripped 4 bases from V and 2 bases from J, with 8 bases between. This CDR3 is 12 amino acids long. The CDR3 region has the DNA TGCAGCGTTGTGGACTTGCAAGAGACCCAGTACTTC. This translates into CSVVDLQETQYF. Together with reference TRBV29-1 and TRBJ2-5, the CDR3 gives the full variable domain: SAVISQKPSRDICQRGTSLTIQCQVDSQVTMMFWYRQQPGQSLTLIATANQGSEATYESGFVIDKFPISRPNLTFSTLTVSNMSPEDSSIYLCSVVDLQETQYFGPGTRLLVL.